This TCR beta chain originates from a study of T cells in Graves' hyperthyroidism and ophthalmopathy. Overall study context: Sampling of peripheral blood happened at initial diagnosis, prior to any treatment.

There are many counts of this clonotype. Its antigen is as yet unknown. Amplification targeted TCR beta CDR3 regions from RNA transcripts. During a first-round RT-PCR of the TCR CDR3, the HTBI primer set was used. TCRdb passed the multiplex PCR reads through MiXCR, listing each CDR3 protein once. The table records 500,000 to 800,000 distinct CDR3 sequences, roughly 15% of them present only once. Germline CDR1 is SGHTA and CDR2 is FQGNSA. The germline V and J ends were trimmed by 2 bases and 7 bases, with 8 bases remaining between them. There are 12 residues in the CDR3. Overall study results and limits: Ophthalmopathy onset followed model prediction by a median about six months. Ophthalmopathy was told apart from stable hyperthyroidism by a 13 V-J model.

Diagnoses were made from clinical symptoms, serum measures (thyroxine and TRAb), thyroid ultrasound and orbital computed tomography. The receptor was isolated from a woman in her fifties or sixties with Graves' ophthalmopathy. The sample consisted of blood. The chain combines TRBV7-2 with TRBJ1-1, with D tentatively TRBD1 (5 bases). The CDR3 nucleotides are TGTGCCAGCAGCTTACAGGGCTTTGAAGCTTTCTTT. Translation: CASSLQGFEAFF.